The rows below give T cell receptor beta chains drawn from one sample of a study of a mutant IDH1 vaccine in newly diagnosed glioma. Assay used: immunoSEQ multiplex PCR; TCRdb lists only in-frame clones, some missing. The table shows approximately 81,000 clones, with approximately 85% occurring only once. No cognate antigen is known for these TCRs. The specimen comprised PBMCs, sampled from a glioma patient whose treatment included an IDH1 peptide vaccine. The receptors come from a man aged 25 to 45 with glioma. Some clones in this sample may be carry-over from other donors' samples. CDR3s include the opening cysteine and the closing phenylalanine or tryptophan. Each record gives: V gene, D gene, J gene, clone size, CDR3 protein, CDR3 DNA. The D gene is left open where the match is weak. Clone size is shown for a subset of rows, as once, few, many or a class of expanded clone.

TRBV2	.	TRBJ1-5	.	CASNFGGRNQPQHF	TGTGCCAGCAACTTTGGGGGGCGTAATCAGCCCCAGCATTTT
TRBV13	.	TRBJ2-7	.	CASSNSGATYEQYF	TGTGCCAGCAGCAATAGCGGCGCCACCTACGAGCAGTACTTC
TRBV10-1	TRBD2	TRBJ2-3	.	CASAPGLAAPDTQYF	TGCGCCAGCGCTCCGGGACTAGCGGCTCCAGATACGCAGTATTTT
TRBV5-1	.	TRBJ2-7	.	CASSSSPSYEQYF	TGCGCCAGCAGCAGTTCCCCATCCTACGAGCAGTACTTC
TRBV5-1	TRBD2	TRBJ2-3	.	CASSLAGGPTDTQYF	TGCGCCAGCAGTCTAGCGGGGGGACCCACAGATACGCAGTATTTT
TRBV4-1	TRBD2	TRBJ2-7	.	CASSRLPGAGGHEQYF	TGCGCCAGCAGCCGATTACCAGGGGCGGGGGGGCACGAGCAGTACTTC
TRBV7-2	.	TRBJ1-1	.	CASSWIATEAFF	TGTGCCAGCAGCTGGATAGCGACTGAAGCTTTCTTT
TRBV27	TRBD1	TRBJ1-6	.	CASSLRGGQTPLHF	TGTGCCAGCAGCCTTAGAGGGGGCCAAACACCCCTCCACTTT
TRBV19	.	TRBJ1-5	.	CASSIVLAGPQHF	TGTGCCAGTAGTATAGTTCTCGCTGGGCCCCAGCATTTT
TRBV5-1	TRBD1	TRBJ2-7	.	CASSLTGDQREQYF	TGCGCCAGCAGCTTGACAGGGGATCAGCGCGAGCAGTACTTC
TRBV5-6	.	TRBJ1-4	few	CASSFRGRGLEKLFF	TGTGCCAGCAGCTTTAGGGGCAGGGGATTAGAAAAACTGTTTTTT
TRBV5-8	.	TRBJ2-7	.	CASSLVKYEQYF	TGTGCCAGCAGCTTGGTGAAGTACGAGCAGTACTTC
TRBV30	.	TRBJ1-1	.	CAWSVAGNTEAFF	TGTGCCTGGAGTGTTGCGGGGAACACTGAAGCTTTCTTT
TRBV28	.	TRBJ1-5	.	CASSPFDLHAEGNQPQHF	TGTGCCAGCAGTCCCTTTGACCTACACGCCGAGGGCAATCAGCCCCAGCATTTT
TRBV18	TRBD1	TRBJ1-1	.	CASSPRTGAGNTEAFF	TGTGCCAGCTCACCACGAACAGGGGCTGGGAACACTGAAGCTTTCTTT
TRBV5-1	.	TRBJ2-3	.	CASSVGGGTDTQYF	TGCGCCAGCAGCGTTGGTGGGGGGACAGATACGCAGTATTTT